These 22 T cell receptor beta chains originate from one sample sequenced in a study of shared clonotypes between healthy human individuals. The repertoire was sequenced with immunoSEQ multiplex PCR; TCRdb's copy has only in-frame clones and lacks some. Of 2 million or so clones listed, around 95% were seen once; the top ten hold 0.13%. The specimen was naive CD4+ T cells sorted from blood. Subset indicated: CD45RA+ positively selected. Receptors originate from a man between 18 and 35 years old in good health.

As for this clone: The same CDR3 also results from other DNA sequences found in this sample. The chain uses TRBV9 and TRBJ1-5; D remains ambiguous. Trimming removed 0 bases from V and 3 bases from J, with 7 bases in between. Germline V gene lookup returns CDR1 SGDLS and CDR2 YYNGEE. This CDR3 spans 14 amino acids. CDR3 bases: TGTGCCAGCAGCGTAGGGGGTTCCAATCAGCCCCAGCATTTT. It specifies CASSVGGSNQPQHF.

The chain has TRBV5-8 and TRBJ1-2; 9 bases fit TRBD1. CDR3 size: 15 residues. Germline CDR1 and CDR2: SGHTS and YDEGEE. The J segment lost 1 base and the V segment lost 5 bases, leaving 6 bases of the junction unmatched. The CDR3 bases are TGTGCCAGCAGGTCAAGACAGGGGGGTAACTATGGCTACACCTTC. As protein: CASRSRQGGNYGYTF.

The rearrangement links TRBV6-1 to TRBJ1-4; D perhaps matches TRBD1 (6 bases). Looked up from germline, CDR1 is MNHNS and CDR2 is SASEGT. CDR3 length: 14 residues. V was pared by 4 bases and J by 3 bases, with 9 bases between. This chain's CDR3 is CASSATGPNEKLFF. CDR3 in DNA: TGTGCCAGCAGTGCGACAGGTCCTAATGAAAAACTGTTTTTT.

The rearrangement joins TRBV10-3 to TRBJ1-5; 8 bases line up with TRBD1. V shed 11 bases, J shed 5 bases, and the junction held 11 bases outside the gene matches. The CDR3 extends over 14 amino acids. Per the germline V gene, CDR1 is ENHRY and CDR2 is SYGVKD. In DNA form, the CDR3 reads TGTGCCTCCGCAGGGGGCGGAGATTATCAGCCCCAGCATTTT. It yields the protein CASAGGGDYQPQHF.

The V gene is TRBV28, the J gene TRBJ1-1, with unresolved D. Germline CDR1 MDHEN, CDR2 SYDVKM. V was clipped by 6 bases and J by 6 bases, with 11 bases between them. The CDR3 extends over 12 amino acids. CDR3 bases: TGTGCCAGCAGGCCGGTAGGGCCTGAAGCTTTCTTT. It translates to CASRPVGPEAFF.

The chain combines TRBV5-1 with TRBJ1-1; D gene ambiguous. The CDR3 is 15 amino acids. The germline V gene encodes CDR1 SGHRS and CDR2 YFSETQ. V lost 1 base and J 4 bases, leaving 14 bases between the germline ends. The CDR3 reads CASSLMGRRGTEAFF. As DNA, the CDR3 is TGCGCCAGCAGCTTGATGGGCAGGCGAGGCACTGAAGCTTTCTTT. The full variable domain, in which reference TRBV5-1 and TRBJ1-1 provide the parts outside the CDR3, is KAGVTQTPRYLIKTRGQQVTLSCSPISGHRSVSWYQQTPGQGLQFLFEYFSETQRNKGNFPGRFSGRQFSNSRSEMNVSTLELGDSALYLCASSLMGRRGTEAFFGQGTRLTVV.

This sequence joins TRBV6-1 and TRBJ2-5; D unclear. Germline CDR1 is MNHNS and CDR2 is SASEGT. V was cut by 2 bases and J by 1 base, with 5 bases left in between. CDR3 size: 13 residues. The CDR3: CASSEQFQETQYF. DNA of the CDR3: TGTGCCAGCAGTGAACAGTTCCAAGAGACCCAGTACTTC.

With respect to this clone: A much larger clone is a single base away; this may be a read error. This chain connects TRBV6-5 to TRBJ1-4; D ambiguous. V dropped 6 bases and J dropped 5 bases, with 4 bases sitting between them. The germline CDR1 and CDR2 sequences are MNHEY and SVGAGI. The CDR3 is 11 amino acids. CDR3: CASRLNEKLFF. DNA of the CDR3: TGTGCCAGCAGACTCAATGAAAAACTGTTTTTT.

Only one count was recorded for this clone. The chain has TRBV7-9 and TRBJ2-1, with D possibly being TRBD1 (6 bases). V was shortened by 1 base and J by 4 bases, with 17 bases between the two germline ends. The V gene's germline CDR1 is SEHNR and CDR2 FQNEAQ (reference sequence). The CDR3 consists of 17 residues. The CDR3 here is CASSLVGATNSYNEQFF. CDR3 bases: TGTGCCAGCAGCTTAGTGGGGGCGACTAACTCATACAATGAGCAGTTCTTC.

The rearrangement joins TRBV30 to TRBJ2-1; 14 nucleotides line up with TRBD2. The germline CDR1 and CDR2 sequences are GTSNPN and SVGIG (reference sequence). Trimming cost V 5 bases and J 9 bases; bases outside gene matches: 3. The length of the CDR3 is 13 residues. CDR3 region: CAWGGLAGVEQFF. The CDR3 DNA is TGTGCCTGGGGGGGACTAGCGGGAGTTGAGCAGTTCTTC.

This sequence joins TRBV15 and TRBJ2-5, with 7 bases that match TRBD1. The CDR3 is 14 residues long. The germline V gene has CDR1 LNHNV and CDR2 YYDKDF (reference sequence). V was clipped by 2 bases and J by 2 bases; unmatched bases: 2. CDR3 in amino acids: CATSRQGVQETQYF. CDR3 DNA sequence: TGTGCCACCAGCAGACAGGGGGTGCAAGAGACCCAGTACTTC.

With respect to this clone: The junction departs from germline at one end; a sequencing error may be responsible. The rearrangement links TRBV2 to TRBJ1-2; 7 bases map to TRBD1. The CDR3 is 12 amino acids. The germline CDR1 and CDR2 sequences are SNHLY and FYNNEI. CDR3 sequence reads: CASSEGQGDRVF. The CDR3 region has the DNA TGTGCCAGCAGTGAAGGGCAGGGGGACCGTGTCTTC.

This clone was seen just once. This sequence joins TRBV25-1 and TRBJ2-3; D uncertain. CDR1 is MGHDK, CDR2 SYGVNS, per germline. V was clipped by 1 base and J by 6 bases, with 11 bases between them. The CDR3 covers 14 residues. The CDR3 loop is CASSESRPGDTQYF. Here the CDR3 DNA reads TGTGCCAGCAGTGAATCTCGGCCTGGGGATACGCAGTATTTT.

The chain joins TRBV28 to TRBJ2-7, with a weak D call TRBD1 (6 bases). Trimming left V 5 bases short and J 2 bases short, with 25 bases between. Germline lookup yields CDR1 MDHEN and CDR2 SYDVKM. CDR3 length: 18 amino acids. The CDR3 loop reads CASSPGSGHLIGPYEQYF. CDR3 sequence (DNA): TGTGCCAGCAGTCCGGGGTCGGGACACCTAATCGGCCCCTACGAGCAGTACTTC.

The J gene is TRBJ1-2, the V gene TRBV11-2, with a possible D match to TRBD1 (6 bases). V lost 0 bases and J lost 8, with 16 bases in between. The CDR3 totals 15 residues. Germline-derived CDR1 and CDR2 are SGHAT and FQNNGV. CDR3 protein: CASSLDSGQWYGYTF. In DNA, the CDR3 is TGTGCCAGCAGCTTAGATAGCGGACAGTGGTACGGCTACACCTTC.

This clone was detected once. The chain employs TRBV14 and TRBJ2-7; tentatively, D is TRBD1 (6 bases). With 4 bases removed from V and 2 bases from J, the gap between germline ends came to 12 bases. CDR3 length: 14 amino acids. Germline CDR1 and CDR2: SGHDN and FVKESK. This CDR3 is CASSRYRATYEQYF. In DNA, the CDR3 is TGTGCCAGCAGCCGATACAGGGCGACCTACGAGCAGTACTTC.

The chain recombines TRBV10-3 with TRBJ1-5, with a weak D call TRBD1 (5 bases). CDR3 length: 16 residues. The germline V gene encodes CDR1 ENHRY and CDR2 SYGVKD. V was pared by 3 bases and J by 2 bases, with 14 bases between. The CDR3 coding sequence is TGTGCCATCAGTGAAGGGGCCCTGGGTGGCAATCAGCCCCAGCATTTT. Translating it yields CAISEGALGGNQPQHF.

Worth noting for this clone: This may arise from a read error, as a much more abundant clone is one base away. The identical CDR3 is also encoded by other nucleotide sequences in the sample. The CDR3, as DNA: TGTGCCAGCAGTTTCCGGACAGGGGAAGAGACCCAGTACTTC. The encoded protein is CASSFRTGEETQYF. The V and J genes are TRBV28 and TRBJ2-5; 9 bases match TRBD1. Trimming removed 3 bases from V and 3 bases from J; junction bases left unmatched: 2. This CDR3 has 14 amino acids. Germline assignment: CDR1 MDHEN and CDR2 SYDVKM. The full variable domain, its missing parts supplied by reference TRBV28 and TRBJ2-5, is DVKVTQSSRYLVKRTGEKVFLECVQDMDHENMFWYRQDPGLGLRLIYFSYDVKMKEKGDIPEGYSVSREKKERFSLILESASTNQTSMYLCASSFRTGEETQYFGPGTRLLVL.

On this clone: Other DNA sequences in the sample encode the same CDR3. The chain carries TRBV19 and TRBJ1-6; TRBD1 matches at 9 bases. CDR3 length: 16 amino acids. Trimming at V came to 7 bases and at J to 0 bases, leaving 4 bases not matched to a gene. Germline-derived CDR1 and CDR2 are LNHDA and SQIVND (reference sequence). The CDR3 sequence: CASKGTGSSYNSPLHF. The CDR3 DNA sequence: TGTGCCAGTAAAGGGACAGGGAGCTCCTATAATTCACCCCTCCACTTT.

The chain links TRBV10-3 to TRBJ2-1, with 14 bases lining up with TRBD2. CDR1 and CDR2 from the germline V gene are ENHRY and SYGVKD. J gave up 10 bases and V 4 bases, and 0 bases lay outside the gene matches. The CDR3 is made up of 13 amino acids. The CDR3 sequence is CAISGTSGGEQFF. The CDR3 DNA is TGTGCCATCAGTGGGACTAGCGGGGGGGAGCAGTTCTTC.

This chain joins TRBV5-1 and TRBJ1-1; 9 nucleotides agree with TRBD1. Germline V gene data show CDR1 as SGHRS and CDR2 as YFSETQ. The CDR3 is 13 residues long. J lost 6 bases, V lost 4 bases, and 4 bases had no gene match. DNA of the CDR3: TGCGCCAGCAGCCATGACAGGGGGGCTGAAGCTTTCTTT. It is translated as CASSHDRGAEAFF.

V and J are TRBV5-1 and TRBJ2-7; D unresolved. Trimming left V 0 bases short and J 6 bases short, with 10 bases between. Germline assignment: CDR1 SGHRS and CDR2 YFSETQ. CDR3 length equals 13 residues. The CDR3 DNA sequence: TGCGCCAGCAGCTTGGCCCGGCCATCCGAGCAGTACTTC. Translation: CASSLARPSEQYF.